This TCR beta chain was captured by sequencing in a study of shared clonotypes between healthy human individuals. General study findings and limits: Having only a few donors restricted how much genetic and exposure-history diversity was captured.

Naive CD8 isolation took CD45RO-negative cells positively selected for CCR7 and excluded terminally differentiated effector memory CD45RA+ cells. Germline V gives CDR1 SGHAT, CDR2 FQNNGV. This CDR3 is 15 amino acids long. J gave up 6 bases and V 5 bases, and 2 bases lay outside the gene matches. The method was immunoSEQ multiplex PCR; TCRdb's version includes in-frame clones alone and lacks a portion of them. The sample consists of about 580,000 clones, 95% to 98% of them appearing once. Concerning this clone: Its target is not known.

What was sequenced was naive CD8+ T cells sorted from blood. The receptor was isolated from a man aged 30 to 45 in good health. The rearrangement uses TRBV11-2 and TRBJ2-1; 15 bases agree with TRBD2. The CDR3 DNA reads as TGTGCCAGCAGCCGGACTAGCGGGAGGGTCAATGAGCAGTTCTTC. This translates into CASSRTSGRVNEQFF.